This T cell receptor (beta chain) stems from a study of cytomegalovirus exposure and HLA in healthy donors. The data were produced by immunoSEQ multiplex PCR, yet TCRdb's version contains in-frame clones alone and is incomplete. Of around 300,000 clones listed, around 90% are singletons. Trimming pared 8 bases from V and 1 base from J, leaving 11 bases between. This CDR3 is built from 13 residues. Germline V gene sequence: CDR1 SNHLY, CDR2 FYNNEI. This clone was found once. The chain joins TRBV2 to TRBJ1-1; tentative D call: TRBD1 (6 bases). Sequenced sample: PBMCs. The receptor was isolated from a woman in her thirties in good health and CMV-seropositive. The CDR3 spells CASFQGTNTEAFF. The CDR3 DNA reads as TGTGCCAGCTTCCAGGGGACGAACACTGAAGCTTTCTTT.